This TCR beta chain was observed in a study of blood T cell repertoires in COVID-19. Study-wide context: The origin of the acute and convalescent COVID-19 samples was the United States, Italy and Spain.

Per the germline V gene, CDR1 is LNHDA and CDR2 is SQIVND (reference sequence). The CDR3 sequence is 15 residues long. The V and J ends lost 6 bases and 3 bases respectively, with 18 bases between them. In the original workflow: The assay estimated nucleated cells by amplifying reference gene primers. Clones were read by immunoSEQ multiplex PCR, and TCRdb kept only the in-frame ones, dropping some. The DNA gave D and trimming, while V, J and clone size come from that table. The sample contains about 130,000 clones, approximately 91% of which appear only once. The chain recombines TRBV19 with TRBJ2-7; no reliable D call. Specimen: peripheral blood. The clonotype was recovered from a woman of 80 years or more with acute or convalescent COVID-19. The CDR3 region is CASSPSSQSIYEQYF. The CDR3 nucleotides read TGTGCCAGTAGCCCCTCATCACAGAGTATCTACGAGCAGTACTTC.